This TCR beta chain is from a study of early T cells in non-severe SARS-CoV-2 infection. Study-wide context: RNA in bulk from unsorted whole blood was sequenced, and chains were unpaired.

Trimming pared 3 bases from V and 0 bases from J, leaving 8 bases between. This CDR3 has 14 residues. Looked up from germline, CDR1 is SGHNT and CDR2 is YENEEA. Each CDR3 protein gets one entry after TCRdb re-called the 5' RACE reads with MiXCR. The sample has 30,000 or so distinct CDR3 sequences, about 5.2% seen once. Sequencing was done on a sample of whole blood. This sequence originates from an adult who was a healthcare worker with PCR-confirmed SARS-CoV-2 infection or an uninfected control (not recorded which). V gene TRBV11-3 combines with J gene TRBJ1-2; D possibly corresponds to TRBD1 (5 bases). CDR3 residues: CASSFGASNYGYTF. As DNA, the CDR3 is TGTGCCAGCAGCTTTGGGGCCTCTAACTATGGCTACACCTTC.